The sequence of this T cell receptor beta chain was determined in a study of T cell responses to AZD1222 COVID-19 vaccine. This clone occurred a few times. Its antigen is undetermined. Using immunoSEQ multiplex PCR, the repertoire was profiled, and TCRdb retains in-frame clones only, with some absent. The sample comprises about 69,000 clones, 70% to 90% of which are singletons, and roughly 25% rests with the top ten. General observations from the study: Samples come after the peak T cell response, not at day 14.

V lost 2 bases and J 0 bases, leaving 10 bases between the germline ends. This CDR3 has 14 amino acids. Germline loops: CDR1 GTSNPN, CDR2 SVGIG (reference sequence). Sequences were derived from peripheral blood, sampled 28 days after the second AZD1222 dose. This rearrangement joins TRBV30 to TRBJ1-1, with no clear D. The TCR was taken from an adult who received the AZD1222 COVID-19 vaccine. The CDR3, as DNA: TGTGCCTGGAGTTTGGGGTTGATGAACACTGAAGCTTTCTTT. Translating it yields CAWSLGLMNTEAFF.